These 19 T cell receptor beta chains came from one sample sequenced in a study of shared clonotypes between healthy human individuals. Naivety among CD8 cells was defined by CD45RO negativity and positive CCR7 selection, thereby excluding terminally differentiated effector memory CD45RA+ cells. The repertoire was sequenced with immunoSEQ multiplex PCR; TCRdb's copy has only in-frame clones and lacks some. The profile covers 2 million or so clones, with approximately 95% appearing a single time and 0.9% to 1.3% taken by the ten largest. The sample consisted of naive CD8+ T cells sorted from blood. These receptors were obtained from a man between 18 and 29 years old in good health.

The chain is built from TRBV7-9 and TRBJ1-2; no clear D gene. CDR3 size: 11 residues. CDR1 is SEHNR and CDR2 is FQNEAQ in the germline V gene (reference sequence). Trimming took off 6 bases at V and 3 bases at J, with 5 bases between the two ends. The CDR3 region is CASRVDYGYTF. The CDR3 DNA follows: TGTGCCAGCAGGGTGGACTATGGCTACACCTTC.

The CDR3 region has the DNA TGCAGCGTAAGGACGCAGACCCCCGGGGAGCTGTTTTTT. Translation gives CSVRTQTPGELFF. The chain recombines TRBV29-1 with TRBJ2-2; no firm D call. There are 13 residues in the CDR3. The V end lost 6 bases, the J end lost 6 bases, and 14 bases lay between the germline ends. CDR1 SQVTM and CDR2 ANQGSEA come from the germline V gene.

This clone is a singleton in its sample. V gene TRBV10-1 combines with J gene TRBJ2-4; D may be TRBD1 or TRBD2 (6 bases each). The CDR3 length is 13 residues. Germline CDR1 WNHNN, CDR2 SYGVQD (reference sequence). Trimming pared 4 bases from V and 5 bases from J, leaving 9 bases between. The CDR3 sequence: CASSGGAENIQYF. The CDR3 coding sequence is TGCGCCAGCAGTGGGGGGGCGGAAAACATTCAGTACTTC.

The V and J genes are TRBV6-5 and TRBJ2-1; 9 bases align to TRBD2. The length of the CDR3 is 14 residues. The germline V gene has CDR1 MNHEY and CDR2 SVGAGI. V shed 5 bases and J 3 bases; nucleotides not matched to a gene: 2. The DNA for the CDR3 is TGTGCCAGCAGTCTAGCGGGGCTCTACAATGAGCAGTTCTTC. Protein sequence: CASSLAGLYNEQFF.

The genes are TRBV4-3 and TRBJ1-1, with D unclear. CDR1 is LGHNA and CDR2 is YSLEER in the germline V gene. V lost 0 bases to trimming and J lost 0 bases, with 11 bases between them. This CDR3 spans 16 amino acids. The CDR3 DNA follows: TGCGCCAGCAGCCAAGATTCCGCGCCCATGAACACTGAAGCTTTCTTT. This sequence encodes CASSQDSAPMNTEAFF.

The J gene is TRBJ2-5, the V gene TRBV7-9; D gene uncertain. CDR1 is SEHNR and CDR2 is FQNEAQ in the germline V gene (reference sequence). V lost 5 bases and J lost 2, with 12 bases in between. This CDR3 is built from 14 residues. The CDR3 DNA reads as TGTGCCAGCAGCCCCAAAAGGGATCAAGAGACCCAGTACTTC. Its protein product is CASSPKRDQETQYF.

This chain links TRBV4-1 with TRBJ1-1; 9 bases match TRBD1. The CDR3 totals 17 residues. Germline CDR1 reads MGHRA; CDR2 reads YSYEKL. After removal of 4 bases from V and 1 base from J, the junction contained 10 bases not matched to a gene. In nucleotides, the CDR3 is TGCGCCAGCAGCCCTTTACCGGGACAGGGCCCGAACACTGAAGCTTTCTTT. Residues: CASSPLPGQGPNTEAFF.

This chain connects TRBV28 to TRBJ1-2; 8 bases line up with TRBD1. The V and J ends lost 11 bases and 0 bases, in that order; junction bases with no gene match: 2. The CDR3 has 12 amino acids. Per the germline V gene, CDR1 is MDHEN and CDR2 is SYDVKM. The CDR3, as DNA: TGTGCCGGACAGGGAGCTAACTATGGCTACACCTTC. This translates into CAGQGANYGYTF.

This clone was recorded once. The J gene is TRBJ1-1, the V gene TRBV9; maybe TRBD1 (5 bases). The V end was cut by 0 bases, the J end by 3 bases, with 15 bases between. There are 16 residues in the CDR3. Germline V gene sequence: CDR1 SGDLS, CDR2 YYNGEE. DNA of the CDR3: TGTGCCAGCAGCGTAGGTCAGGGAGATCTAGACACTGAAGCTTTCTTT. It yields the protein CASSVGQGDLDTEAFF.

The chain carries TRBV5-5 and TRBJ2-7; D is uncertain. This CDR3 is 12 amino acids long. V was clipped by 3 bases and J by 3 bases, with 7 bases between them. Germline assignment: CDR1 SGHKS and CDR2 YYEKEE (reference sequence). The CDR3 DNA sequence: TGTGCCAGCAGCTCTGAGTACTACGAGCAGTACTTC. Protein: CASSSEYYEQYF.

About this clone: Other nucleotide sequences in the sample specify the same CDR3. The chain combines TRBV11-2 with TRBJ2-7; D perhaps matches TRBD1 (6 bases). The germline V and J ends were trimmed by 3 bases and 3 bases, with 6 bases remaining between them. The germline CDR1 and CDR2 sequences are SGHAT and FQNNGV. This CDR3 spans 12 amino acids. CDR3 coding DNA: TGTGCCAGCAGCTTGGACAGCTACGAGCAGTACTTC. Translation: CASSLDSYEQYF.

The chain couples TRBV5-6 to TRBJ2-7; TRBD2 matches 8 bases. V shed 2 bases, J shed 2 bases, and the junction held 6 bases outside the gene matches. The CDR3 runs to 15 residues. Germline V CDR1 and CDR2: SGHDT, YYEEEE. CDR3: CASSLRTSPTYEQYF. CDR3 in DNA: TGTGCCAGCAGCTTACGGACTAGCCCTACCTACGAGCAGTACTTC.

The genes are TRBV11-2 and TRBJ2-5; no clear D. Trimming took off 5 bases at V and 3 bases at J, with 7 bases between the two ends. CDR3 size: 12 residues. CDR1 SGHAT and CDR2 FQNNGV come from the germline V gene. In DNA form, the CDR3 reads TGTGCCAGCAGCGAAAGGGAAGAGACCCAGTACTTC. Translating gives CASSEREETQYF. Complete variable domain (other parts from reference TRBV11-2 and TRBJ2-5): EAGVAQSPRYKIIEKRQSVAFWCNPISGHATLYWYQQILGQGPKLLIQFQNNGVVDDSQLPKDRFSAERLKGVDSTLKIQPAKLEDSAVYLCASSEREETQYFGPGTRLLVL.

The J gene is TRBJ2-1, the V gene TRBV11-2; a possible D gene is TRBD2 (5 bases). V lost 5 bases and J lost 2, with 16 bases in between. CDR1 and CDR2 (germline): SGHAT, FQNNGV. The CDR3 has 16 amino acids. CDR3 bases: TGTGCCAGCAGCCTCCAGACGTCCGGGGCCTACAATGAGCAGTTCTTC. This sequence encodes CASSLQTSGAYNEQFF.

The gene calls are TRBV5-3 and TRBJ1-1; tentative D call: TRBD1 (5 bases). TRBV5-3 is sorted into the ORF group, with uncertain function. This CDR3 spans 18 amino acids. Trimming pared 1 base from V and 4 bases from J, leaving 23 bases between. In nucleotides, the CDR3 is TGTGCCAGAAGCTTGAATATGGGGCAGACACTCCGTATCACTGAAGCTTTCTTT. Amino acid sequence: CARSLNMGQTLRITEAFF.

V and J are TRBV4-1 and TRBJ1-3, with D perhaps matching TRBD1 (5 bases). Germline V lookup: CDR1 MGHRA, CDR2 YSYEKL. The V and J ends lost 8 bases and 0 bases respectively, with 17 bases between them. This CDR3 region has 16 residues. The chain's CDR3 is CASQTETASSGNTIYF. The CDR3 coding sequence is TGCGCCAGCCAAACCGAGACAGCCAGCTCTGGAAACACCATATATTTT.

Here the CDR3 reads CASSPDDRHTAFF. The CDR3 DNA is TGCGCCAGCAGCCCTGATGACAGGCATACAGCTTTCTTT. The rearrangement links TRBV5-1 to TRBJ1-1, with D possibly TRBD1 on 6 matching bases. Germline V gene data show CDR1 as SGHRS and CDR2 as YFSETQ. Trimming took 4 bases from V and 10 from J, leaving 17 bases between them. The CDR3 is 13 residues long.

The genes are TRBV28 and TRBJ2-7; the D gene could be TRBD1 or TRBD2 (6 bases each). This CDR3 region has 13 residues. Looked up from germline, CDR1 is MDHEN and CDR2 is SYDVKM. V was clipped by 8 bases and J by 4 bases, with 15 bases between them. Here the CDR3 reads CASGLRGAYEQYF. CDR3 bases: TGTGCCAGCGGGTTGAGGGGGGCTTACGAGCAGTACTTC.

The V gene is TRBV7-3, the J gene TRBJ2-7; 7 nucleotides agree with TRBD1. The germline CDR1 and CDR2 sequences are SGHTA and FQGTGA. With 0 bases clipped from V and 5 bases from J, the junction kept 4 bases outside the gene matches. The length of the CDR3 is 14 residues. CDR3 sequence (DNA): TGTGCCAGCAGCTTAACGGGAACAGGGGACGAGCAGTACTTC. It specifies CASSLTGTGDEQYF.